Sequencing of this T cell receptor (beta chain) was carried out in a study of blood T cell repertoires in COVID-19 (dated by TCRdb to the early 2020s). Background for the entire study: The collaborator samples originated in the United States, Italy and Spain and spanned the acute and convalescent phases of COVID-19. The material from the prospective study consisted of cDNA or gDNA derived from T cells, B-cell-depleted T cells, or PBMCs. The dataset comprised deeply sampled blood TCRbeta repertoires from subjects exposed to, actively infected with, or recovered from COVID-19. The repertoires were released in a freely available public database meant as a resource for research on the immune response to SARS-CoV-2. The samples were drawn from the first 160 participants of the ongoing ImmuneRACE study and from under 1,500 subjects provided by 6 global collaborators. The sample metadata nearly always contained a de-identified subject ID, COVID-19 status, age in years and sex. Where available, HLA class I and class II types were taken from metadata supplied by the sample provider and were not determined by assay-based typing. Study-wide conclusions, independent of this receptor: The amount of clinical and demographic metadata varied by source and participant and was provided uncurated.

TCRbeta CDR3 regions were amplified from genomic DNA by means of the immunoSEQ Assay, a bias-controlled multiplex PCR. From the authors' description of their analysis: The number of nucleated cells in each sample was estimated from the amplification of reference gene primers within the assay. To quantify the absolute abundance of each unique TCRbeta CDR3 rearrangement, sequence reads were collapsed and filtered. For each sample, productive Simpson clonality was calculated by taking the square root of Simpson's diversity index across productive rearrangements. Imported from immuneACCESS, the table was reduced by TCRdb to in-frame sequences with V and J called. These copies leave out some clones; in studies compared against another copy, an unresolved V gene accounts for under half, and the cause of the remainder is not known. The V and J calls and clone size were taken over from that table, and D and trimming were inferred from the DNA. Present in this sample are under 75,000 clones, roughly nine tenths of which were seen just once. Together, the top ten hold 2.5% to 3% of the sample.

V loses 0 bases, J loses 4 bases, and the germline ends lie 5 bases apart. The CDR1 and CDR2 encoded by the germline V gene are SGHTS and YDEGEE. The CDR3 runs 13 amino acids, cysteine and phenylalanine included. Here the CDR3 DNA is all that survives: 39 bases in frame from base 1. About this clone itself: The antigen it binds to is not known. The record has no base qualities; no much larger clone is one base away.

Collaborating institutions collected whole blood in K2EDTA tubes following their own protocols. For TCRbeta analysis, collaborator samples were shipped as frozen whole blood, as isolated PBMCs, or as DNA extracted from either sample type. Rearrangement joined TRBV5-8 to TRBJ2-1; no confident D gene assignment can be made. Sequenced input: peripheral blood. The TCR comes from a man aged 45-60 years with acute or convalescent COVID-19. The DNA reads TGTGCCAGCAGCTTGGGTGCGTACAATGAGCAGTTCTTC. Its translation reads: CASSLGAYNEQFF.